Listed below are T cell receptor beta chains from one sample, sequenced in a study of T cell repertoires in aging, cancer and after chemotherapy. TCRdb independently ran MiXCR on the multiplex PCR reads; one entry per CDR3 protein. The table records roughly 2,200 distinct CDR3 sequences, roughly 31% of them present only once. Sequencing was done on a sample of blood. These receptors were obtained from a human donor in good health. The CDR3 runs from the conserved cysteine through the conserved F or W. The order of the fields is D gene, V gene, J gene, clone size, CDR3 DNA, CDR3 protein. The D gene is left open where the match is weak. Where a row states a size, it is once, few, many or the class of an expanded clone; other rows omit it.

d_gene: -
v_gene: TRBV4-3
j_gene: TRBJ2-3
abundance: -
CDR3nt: TGCGCCAGCAGCCAAGAGCATCCAGATACGCAGTATTTT
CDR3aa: CASSQEHPDTQYF

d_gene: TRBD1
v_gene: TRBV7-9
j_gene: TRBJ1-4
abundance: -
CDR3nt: TGTGCCAGCAGCGAGACAGGGTTAGGTGAAAAACTGTTTTTT
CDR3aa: CASSETGLGEKLFF

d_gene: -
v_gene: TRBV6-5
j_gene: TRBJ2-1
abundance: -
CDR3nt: TGTGCCATCAGTGAAGGGAATGAGCAGTTCTTC
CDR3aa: CAISEGNEQFF

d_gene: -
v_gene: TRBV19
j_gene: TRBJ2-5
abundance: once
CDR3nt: TGTGCCAGCAGCCCGACAGAAGAGACCCAGTACTTC
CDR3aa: CASSPTEETQYF

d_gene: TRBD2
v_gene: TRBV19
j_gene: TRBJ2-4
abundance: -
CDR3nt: TGTGCCAGTAGTATTATGACTAGCGGGATGGGAGCCAAAAACATTCAGTACTTC
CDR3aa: CASSIMTSGMGAKNIQYF

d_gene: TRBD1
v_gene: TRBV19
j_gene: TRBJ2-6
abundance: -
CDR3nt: TGCGCCAGTCGGGACAGCTCTGGGGCCAACGTCCTGACTTTC
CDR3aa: CASRDSSGANVLTF

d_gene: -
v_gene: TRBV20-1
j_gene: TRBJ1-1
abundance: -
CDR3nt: TGCAGGGGGGTGGGGGGCCTTTTGATGGACACTGAAGCTTTCTTT
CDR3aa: CRGVGGLLMDTEAFF

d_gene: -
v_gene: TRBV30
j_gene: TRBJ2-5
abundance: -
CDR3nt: TGTGCCGGGAAGCGGGAAGAGACCCAGTACTTC
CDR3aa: CAGKREETQYF

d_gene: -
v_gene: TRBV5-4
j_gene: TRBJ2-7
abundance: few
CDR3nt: TGTGCCAGCAGCCAGGACTCGAGCTCCTACGAGCAGTACTTC
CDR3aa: CASSQDSSSYEQYF

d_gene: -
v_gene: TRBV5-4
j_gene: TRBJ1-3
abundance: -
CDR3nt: TGTGCCAGCAGCTTGGACCAAGACTCTGGAAACACCATATATTTT
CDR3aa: CASSLDQDSGNTIYF

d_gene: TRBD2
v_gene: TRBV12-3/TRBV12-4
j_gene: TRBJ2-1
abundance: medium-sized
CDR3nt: TGTGCCACCCTGGGAGGGATGGGCAATGAGCAGTTCTTC
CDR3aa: CATLGGMGNEQFF

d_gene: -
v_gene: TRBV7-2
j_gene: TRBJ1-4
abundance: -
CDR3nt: TGTGCCAGCAGCTTAGGCGGGGGGAGTGAAAAACTGTTTTTT
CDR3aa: CASSLGGGSEKLFF

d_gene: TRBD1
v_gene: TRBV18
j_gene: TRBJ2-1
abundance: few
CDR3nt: TGTGCCAGCTCTCCCCGGACAGGCTCCTACAATGAGCAGTTCTTC
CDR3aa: CASSPRTGSYNEQFF

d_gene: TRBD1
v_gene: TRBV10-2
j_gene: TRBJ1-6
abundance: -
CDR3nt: TGTGCCATCAGTGTGGGGACAGCTAATAATTCACCCCTCCACTTT
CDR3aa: CAISVGTANNSPLHF

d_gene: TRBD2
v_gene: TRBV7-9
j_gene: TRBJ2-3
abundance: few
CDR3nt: TGTGCCAGAAGCTTAGAGGGCGGGAGGGGACCATTAGATACGCAGTATTTT
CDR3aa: CARSLEGGRGPLDTQYF

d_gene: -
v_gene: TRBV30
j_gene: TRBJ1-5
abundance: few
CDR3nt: TGTGCCGTACAGGTTTCCTACAATCAGCCCCAGCATTTT
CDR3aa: CAVQVSYNQPQHF